One and the same sample provided the 27 T cell receptor beta chains below, sequenced in a study of blood T cell repertoires in COVID-19 (dated by TCRdb to 2020 to 2022). The library relied on the immunoSEQ multiplex PCR assay. TCRdb limited this immuneACCESS table to in-frame rearrangements with V and J called. A share of clones is missing; checked studies link under half to unresolved V genes, and the rest is unexplained. The table for this sample lists a few hundred thousand clones; around 86% of them were counted only once. The leading ten clones occupy around 2% of the sample. Sample: peripheral blood. Receptors were obtained from a man younger than 40 who had recovered from COVID-19.

The J gene is TRBJ1-5, the V gene TRBV6-1; D is perhaps TRBD1 (6 bases). V lost 2 bases and J 5 bases, leaving 13 bases between the germline ends. Germline CDR1 and CDR2: MNHNS and SASEGT. CDR3 size: 15 residues. The CDR3 spells CASSERQDPYQPQHF. Here the CDR3 DNA reads TGTGCCAGCAGTGAACGACAGGACCCGTATCAGCCCCAGCATTTT.

This clone was observed once. V usage is TRBV5-6 and J usage is TRBJ2-7; D gene ambiguous. The CDR3 has 13 residues. The ends were cut back, 2 bases at V and 1 base at J, with 7 bases in the middle. Per the germline V gene, CDR1 is SGHDT and CDR2 is YYEEEE. CDR3: CASSFPNSYEQYF. DNA for the CDR3: TGTGCCAGCAGCTTTCCAAATTCCTACGAGCAGTACTTC.

V is TRBV6-6 and J is TRBJ2-3; no reliable D call. This CDR3 comprises 13 residues. Between the trimmed V and J ends, which lost 4 bases and 3 bases, there was a span of 8 bases. The V gene's germline CDR1 is MNHNY and CDR2 SVGAGI (reference sequence). This CDR3 reads CASSSTETDTQYF. As DNA, the CDR3 is TGTGCCAGCAGTTCAACGGAGACAGATACGCAGTATTTT.

V gene TRBV14 combines with J gene TRBJ2-1, with 15 positions matching TRBD2. The V gene end was trimmed by 4 bases and the J gene end by 7 bases; junction bases not matched to a gene: 5. This CDR3 contains 16 residues. Germline V CDR1 and CDR2: SGHDN, FVKESK. CDR3 DNA sequence: TGTGCCAGCAGCCGACTAGGGACTAGCGGGGGGAATGAGCAGTTCTTC. Protein product: CASSRLGTSGGNEQFF.

V is TRBV19 and J is TRBJ2-1, with a weak D call TRBD2 (6 bases). Germline assignment: CDR1 LNHDA and CDR2 SQIVND (reference sequence). Trimming left V 9 bases short and J 6 bases short, with 24 bases between. This CDR3 has 16 amino acids. The CDR3 sequence is CASSLPFQLAANEQFF. CDR3 DNA sequence: TGTGCCAGCTCACTCCCGTTCCAACTAGCTGCCAATGAGCAGTTCTTC. The full variable domain, with the rest looked up from reference TRBV19 and TRBJ2-1, is DGGITQSPKYLFRKEGQNVTLSCEQNLNHDAMYWYRQDPGQGLRLIYYSQIVNDFQKGDIAEGYSVSREKKESFPLTVTSAQKNPTAFYLCASSLPFQLAANEQFFGPGTRLTVL.

The chain has TRBV19 and TRBJ1-1; tentative D call: TRBD1 (6 bases). CDR1 and CDR2 (germline): LNHDA, SQIVND (reference sequence). V dropped 5 bases and J dropped 0 bases, with 13 bases sitting between them. This CDR3 contains 15 residues. CDR3 in amino acids: CASSPWTDLNTEAFF. The CDR3 DNA reads as TGTGCCAGTAGTCCCTGGACAGACCTGAACACTGAAGCTTTCTTT.

J is TRBJ1-2 and V is TRBV5-4; D gene ambiguous. CDR1 is SGHNT, CDR2 YYREEE, per germline (reference sequence). V gave up 4 bases and J gave up 8 bases, with 18 bases separating them. The CDR3 sequence is 14 residues long. The CDR3: CASSTRPGLSGYTF. For the CDR3, the DNA is TGTGCCAGCAGCACCCGACCCGGGTTGTCGGGCTACACCTTC.

The chain has TRBV11-2 and TRBJ2-2; D is uncertain. Germline CDR1 and CDR2: SGHAT and FQNNGV. CDR3 length: 12 amino acids. Deletions cut 3 bases from V and 5 bases from J, with 4 bases between. The CDR3 region has the DNA TGTGCCAGCAGCTTGTATACCGGGGAGCTGTTTTTT. This sequence encodes CASSLYTGELFF. The whole variable domain, remainder taken from reference TRBV11-2 and TRBJ2-2, is EAGVAQSPRYKIIEKRQSVAFWCNPISGHATLYWYQQILGQGPKLLIQFQNNGVVDDSQLPKDRFSAERLKGVDSTLKIQPAKLEDSAVYLCASSLYTGELFFGEGSRLTVL.

This chain links TRBV24-1 with TRBJ1-5; the D gene is possibly TRBD1 (5 bases). The CDR3 is 13 residues long. The ends were cut back, 2 bases at V and 6 bases at J, with 7 bases in the middle. CDR1 is KGHDR, CDR2 SFDVKD, per germline. The CDR3, as DNA: TGTGCCACCAGTGATTCTAGGGGTCAGCCCCAGCATTTT. Amino acids: CATSDSRGQPQHF.

The chain employs TRBV6-5 and TRBJ2-2; 8 positions match TRBD1. Germline CDR1 is MNHEY and CDR2 is SVGAGI. CDR3 size: 15 residues. V shed 2 bases and J 6 bases; nucleotides not matched to a gene: 5. The CDR3 region has the DNA TGTGCCAGCAGTTACCTGGACAGGGTGCCCGGGGAGCTGTTTTTT. Its translation: CASSYLDRVPGELFF.

The gene calls are TRBV27 and TRBJ1-1; maybe TRBD1 (6 bases). Germline loops: CDR1 MNHEY, CDR2 SMNVEV (reference sequence). This CDR3 contains 14 residues. V lost 6 bases and J lost 4, with 15 bases in between. The CDR3 reads CASSPRDIGTEAFF. The CDR3 bases are TGTGCCAGCAGCCCTCGGGACATCGGCACTGAAGCTTTCTTT.

V usage is TRBV19 and J usage is TRBJ2-1; possible D gene TRBD2, 5 bases. Trimming took off 4 bases at V and 0 bases at J, with 13 bases between the two ends. The germline gives CDR1 LNHDA, CDR2 SQIVND (reference sequence). CDR3 size: 16 residues. The CDR3 nucleotides are TGTGCCAGTAGTACCTTCGTTGGGAGCTCCTACAATGAGCAGTTCTTC. It codes for CASSTFVGSSYNEQFF.

The rearrangement joins TRBV7-9 to TRBJ1-1; perhaps TRBD1 as D (5 bases). The CDR3 runs 13 residues. Trimming took off 5 bases at V and 5 bases at J, with 12 bases between the two ends. The germline V gene has CDR1 SEHNR and CDR2 FQNEAQ (reference sequence). The CDR3 spells CASSPQGRTEAFF. The CDR3 DNA reads as TGTGCCAGCAGCCCCCAGGGTAGGACTGAAGCTTTCTTT.

This clone was seen a single time. The chain joins TRBV11-2 to TRBJ1-2; D unclear. CDR3 length: 14 residues. With 1 base removed from V and 4 bases from J, the gap between germline ends came to 10 bases. Germline V CDR1 and CDR2: SGHAT, FQNNGV. CDR3 residues: CASSLGQYTYGYTF. The CDR3 DNA follows: TGTGCCAGCAGCTTAGGGCAGTACACCTATGGCTACACCTTC. Based on the CDR3 plus reference TRBV11-2 and TRBJ1-2, the full variable domain is EAGVAQSPRYKIIEKRQSVAFWCNPISGHATLYWYQQILGQGPKLLIQFQNNGVVDDSQLPKDRFSAERLKGVDSTLKIQPAKLEDSAVYLCASSLGQYTYGYTFGSGTRLTVV.

V and J are TRBV11-3 and TRBJ2-2, with 7 nucleotides matching TRBD1. This CDR3 is built from 15 residues. Trimming cost V 6 bases and J 1 base; bases outside gene matches: 5. Germline lookup yields CDR1 SGHNT and CDR2 YENEEA. The DNA of the CDR3 is TGTGCCAGCAGACAGGGGAATGAGAACACCGGGGAGCTGTTTTTT. Translating it yields CASRQGNENTGELFF.

CDR3 residues: CASKGLGDGSPLHF. CDR3 coding DNA: TGTGCCAGCAAGGGACTCGGGGATGGGTCACCCCTCCACTTT. The chain uses TRBV2 and TRBJ1-6, with TRBD1 as a possible D gene (5 bases). Germline V gene data show CDR1 as SNHLY and CDR2 as FYNNEI. The V end was cut by 7 bases, the J end by 10 bases, with 17 bases between. The CDR3 is 14 amino acids. Based on the CDR3 plus reference TRBV2 and TRBJ1-6, the full variable domain is EPEVTQTPSHQVTQMGQEVILRCVPISNHLYFYWYRQILGQKVEFLVSFYNNEISEKSEIFDDQFSVERPDGSNFTLKIRSTKLEDSAMYFCASKGLGDGSPLHFGNGTRLTVT.

The chain couples TRBV29-1 to TRBJ2-5; TRBD2 might be the D (5 bases). Per germline, CDR1 SQVTM and CDR2 ANQGSEA. Trimming removed 4 bases at V and 2 bases at J, with 8 bases between. This CDR3 has 12 residues. CDR3 coding DNA: TGCAGCGTTGTAGCGTCGCAAGAGACCCAGTACTTC. This gives the protein CSVVASQETQYF.

The V and J genes are TRBV7-2 and TRBJ1-6, with TRBD1 matching 7 bases. Germline-derived CDR1 and CDR2 are SGHTA and FQGNSA. V gave up 6 bases and J gave up 8 bases; unmatched junction bases: 7. The CDR3 spans 14 residues. CDR3 sequence reads: CASRGQGVYSPLHF. In DNA form, the CDR3 reads TGTGCCAGCAGGGGCCAGGGGGTGTATTCACCCCTCCACTTT. Full variable domain (missing parts from reference TRBV7-2 and TRBJ1-6): GAGVSQSPSNKVTEKGKDVELRCDPISGHTALYWYRQSLGQGLEFLIYFQGNSAPDKSGLPSDRFSAERTGGSVSTLTIQRTQQEDSAVYLCASRGQGVYSPLHFGNGTRLTVT.

This chain joins TRBV10-2 and TRBJ2-1; TRBD2 aligns across 7 bases. The CDR3 consists of 12 residues. V was pared by 6 bases and J by 4 bases, with 0 bases of the junction left unmatched. Per germline, CDR1 WSHSY and CDR2 SAAADI. DNA of the CDR3: TGCGCCAGCAGAGCGGGGTACAATGAGCAGTTCTTC. It codes for CASRAGYNEQFF.

The chain has TRBV12-3 or TRBV12-4 and TRBJ2-7, with D possibly being TRBD2 (6 bases). V lost 4 bases to trimming and J lost 12 bases, with 19 bases between them. The CDR3 is 13 amino acids. Here the CDR3 DNA reads TGTGCCAGCAGTTACCGGGACTTATCCCCGGCGTACTTC. It encodes CASSYRDLSPAYF.

The chain joins TRBV5-4 to TRBJ1-2, with 7 bases matching TRBD1. V was clipped by 4 bases and J by 8 bases; unmatched bases: 11. CDR3 length: 14 amino acids. Germline V CDR1 and CDR2: SGHNT, YYREEE (reference sequence). The CDR3 loop is CASSVGGTAGGYTF. The CDR3 bases are TGTGCCAGCAGCGTAGGGGGGACAGCCGGAGGCTACACCTTC.

This clone was recorded only once. This chain joins TRBV29-1 and TRBJ2-1, with 10 nucleotides matching TRBD2. The CDR3 contains 18 residues. Germline CDR1 and CDR2: SQVTM and ANQGSEA. Losses at the gene ends were 7 bases for V and 4 bases for J; bases not matched to a gene: 19. The CDR3 sequence is CSAERGGAGTGSYNEQFF. As DNA, the CDR3 is TGCAGCGCAGAGCGGGGGGGCGCGGGTACTGGGTCATACAATGAGCAGTTCTTC.

The chain is built from TRBV3-1 (or the pseudogene TRBV3-2) and TRBJ2-7; D not resolved. With 5 bases removed from V and 3 bases from J, the gap between germline ends came to 5 bases. In germline, CDR1 is LGHDT, CDR2 YNNKEL (reference sequence). The length of the CDR3 is 11 residues. The CDR3 DNA follows: TGTGCCAGCAGCGAGAACTACGAGCAGTACTTC. Its protein product is CASSENYEQYF.

The V and J genes are TRBV12-1 and TRBJ2-7; the tabulated D call, TRBD1, remains unverified against the DNA. TRBV12-1 is reported as a pseudogene. This CDR3 is built from 15 residues. This chain's CDR3 is CASSFPTGILREQYV. CDR3 DNA sequence: TGTGCCAGCAGCTTTCCGACAGGGATCTTGAGGGAGCAGTACGTC.

The chain has TRBV5-8 and TRBJ1-3; D gene uncertain. The V end lost 4 bases, the J end lost 2 bases, and 13 bases lay between the germline ends. Germline V gives CDR1 SGHTS, CDR2 YDEGEE. The CDR3 runs to 15 residues. CDR3 amino acids: CASSLPDYPGNTIYF. The CDR3 DNA reads as TGTGCCAGCAGCCTACCCGACTACCCTGGAAACACCATATATTTT.

This chain joins TRBV18 and TRBJ2-1; 8 bases fit TRBD2. There are 13 residues in the CDR3. V lost 0 bases, J lost 13 bases, and 5 bases stayed unmatched. Germline CDR1 reads KGHSH; CDR2 reads LQKENI. Here the CDR3 reads CASSPPSAGGQFF. CDR3 bases: TGTGCCAGCTCACCACCGTCCGCGGGGGGCCAGTTCTTC.

The chain uses TRBV28 and TRBJ1-5, with 9 bases that match TRBD1. J gave up 5 bases and V 3 bases, and 8 bases lay outside the gene matches. CDR1 is MDHEN and CDR2 is SYDVKM in the germline V gene. This CDR3 contains 16 residues. For the CDR3, the DNA is TGTGCCAGCAGTTTCCCGGACAGGGGAACTTATCAGCCCCAGCATTTT. This encodes CASSFPDRGTYQPQHF. The full variable domain, its missing parts supplied by reference TRBV28 and TRBJ1-5, is DVKVTQSSRYLVKRTGEKVFLECVQDMDHENMFWYRQDPGLGLRLIYFSYDVKMKEKGDIPEGYSVSREKKERFSLILESASTNQTSMYLCASSFPDRGTYQPQHFGDGTRLSIL.